The clone carrying this T cell receptor beta chain was picked up one time. Authors' methods: Reference gene primer amplification yielded estimated nucleated cell counts. Using immunoSEQ multiplex PCR, the repertoire was profiled, and TCRdb retains in-frame clones only, with some absent. D and trimming were read from the DNA, whereas the V and J calls and clone size are those reported in that table. The repertoire consists of roughly 110,000 clones, with 84% occurring once and the leading ten covering 13% to 15%. The data are from a study of blood T cell repertoires in COVID-19. Study details: Sites across the United States, Italy and Spain contributed samples from acute and convalescent COVID-19. Nucleic acid was either cDNA or gDNA, and it came from T cells, B-cell-depleted T cells, or PBMCs.

CDR3 size: 15 residues. V gave up 3 bases and J gave up 2 bases; unmatched junction bases: 3. Germline-derived CDR1 and CDR2 are SNHLY and FYNNEI. The sequenced sample consisted of peripheral blood. V usage is TRBV2 and J usage is TRBJ2-1, with TRBD2 matching over 8 bases. This sequence originates from a woman aged 55-70 years with acute or convalescent COVID-19. The CDR3 region is CASSEFSGAYNEQFF. The CDR3 DNA reads TGTGCCAGCAGTGAGTTTAGCGGGGCCTACAATGAGCAGTTCTTC.